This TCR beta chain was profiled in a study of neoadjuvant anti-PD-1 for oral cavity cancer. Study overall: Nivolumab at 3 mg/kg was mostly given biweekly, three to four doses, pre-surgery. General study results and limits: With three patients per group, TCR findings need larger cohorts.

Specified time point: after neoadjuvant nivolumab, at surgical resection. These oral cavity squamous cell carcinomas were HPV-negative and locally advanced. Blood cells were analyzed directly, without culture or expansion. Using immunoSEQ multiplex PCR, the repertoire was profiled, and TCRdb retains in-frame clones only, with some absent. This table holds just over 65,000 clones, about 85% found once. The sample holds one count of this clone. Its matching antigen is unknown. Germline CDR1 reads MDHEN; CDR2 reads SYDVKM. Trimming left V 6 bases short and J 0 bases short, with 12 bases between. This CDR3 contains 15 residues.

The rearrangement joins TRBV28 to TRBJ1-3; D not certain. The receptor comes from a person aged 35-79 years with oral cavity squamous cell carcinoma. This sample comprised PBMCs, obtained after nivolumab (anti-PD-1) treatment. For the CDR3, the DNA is TGTGCCAGCAGGATCGACATGCTCTCTGGAAACACCATATATTTT. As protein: CASRIDMLSGNTIYF.